A selection of T cell receptor beta chains follows, all from one sample in a study of T-cell memory formation after mild COVID-19. One entry per CDR3 protein results from TCRdb running MiXCR on the 5' RACE reads. The sample includes a few hundred thousand distinct CDR3 sequences, approximately 22% of them seen just once. Input material: PBMCs or a T cell subset sorted from them (not recorded which). Every receptor here comes from a man aged 18 to 29 who had mild COVID-19 (a few samples of this study predate the infection). Cell type and time point are not known. CDR3s include the opening cysteine and the closing phenylalanine or tryptophan. Not every row has a clone size; where given, it reads once, few, many or a size class.

j_call: TRBJ1-5; v_call: TRBV29-1; clone_size: many; cdr3_aa: CSVSQGLLGNQPQHF
j_call: TRBJ1-4; v_call: TRBV6-5; clone_size: -; cdr3_aa: CASSYSQGAGEKLFF
j_call: TRBJ1-1; v_call: TRBV20-1; clone_size: -; cdr3_aa: CSASPDTNTEAFF
j_call: TRBJ2-1; v_call: TRBV29-1; clone_size: -; cdr3_aa: CSVLGLAHEQFF
j_call: TRBJ2-2; v_call: TRBV7-9; clone_size: few; cdr3_aa: CASAGLANTGELFF
j_call: TRBJ2-2; v_call: TRBV6-5; clone_size: many; cdr3_aa: CASSGTANTGELFF
j_call: TRBJ1-2; v_call: TRBV3-1; clone_size: many; cdr3_aa: CAGQDRTGGYTF
j_call: TRBJ2-3; v_call: TRBV12-3/TRBV12-4; clone_size: few; cdr3_aa: CASRGQRPSTDTQYF
j_call: TRBJ1-2; v_call: TRBV10-3; clone_size: few; cdr3_aa: CATQTLTGSNYGYTF
j_call: TRBJ1-4; v_call: TRBV6-6; clone_size: -; cdr3_aa: CASTGLEGLFF
j_call: TRBJ2-7; v_call: TRBV6-6; clone_size: -; cdr3_aa: CASSYPTSGEQYF
j_call: TRBJ2-1; v_call: TRBV30; clone_size: -; cdr3_aa: CAWSPGYNEQFF
j_call: TRBJ2-4; v_call: TRBV19; clone_size: -; cdr3_aa: CASVQGGIQYF
j_call: TRBJ1-1; v_call: TRBV6-1; clone_size: -; cdr3_aa: CASTPDGGPFF
j_call: TRBJ1-1; v_call: TRBV7-9; clone_size: -; cdr3_aa: CASSVTPRMGARKTEAFF
j_call: TRBJ2-3; v_call: TRBV7-2; clone_size: many; cdr3_aa: CASSPHRDTQYF
j_call: TRBJ2-1; v_call: TRBV6-2/TRBV6-3; clone_size: -; cdr3_aa: CASSYSLAGGPDEQFF
j_call: TRBJ1-2; v_call: TRBV5-1; clone_size: -; cdr3_aa: CASSLGGTDYGYTF
j_call: TRBJ2-3; v_call: TRBV7-2; clone_size: many; cdr3_aa: CASSPGQGEYTQYF
j_call: TRBJ1-1; v_call: TRBV14; clone_size: once; cdr3_aa: CASSQGLLRDGTEAFF
j_call: TRBJ2-7; v_call: TRBV20-1; clone_size: few; cdr3_aa: CSARVGRSSYEQYF
j_call: TRBJ2-7; v_call: TRBV12-3/TRBV12-4; clone_size: few; cdr3_aa: CASRRPGSYEQYF
j_call: TRBJ2-3; v_call: TRBV7-6; clone_size: -; cdr3_aa: CASSLDVADTQYF
j_call: TRBJ2-5; v_call: TRBV10-3; clone_size: once; cdr3_aa: CAISGGQRNRETQYF
j_call: TRBJ1-2; v_call: TRBV7-2; clone_size: many; cdr3_aa: CASSLAGNYGYTF
j_call: TRBJ1-2; v_call: TRBV5-6; clone_size: -; cdr3_aa: CASSQVQGWADGYTF